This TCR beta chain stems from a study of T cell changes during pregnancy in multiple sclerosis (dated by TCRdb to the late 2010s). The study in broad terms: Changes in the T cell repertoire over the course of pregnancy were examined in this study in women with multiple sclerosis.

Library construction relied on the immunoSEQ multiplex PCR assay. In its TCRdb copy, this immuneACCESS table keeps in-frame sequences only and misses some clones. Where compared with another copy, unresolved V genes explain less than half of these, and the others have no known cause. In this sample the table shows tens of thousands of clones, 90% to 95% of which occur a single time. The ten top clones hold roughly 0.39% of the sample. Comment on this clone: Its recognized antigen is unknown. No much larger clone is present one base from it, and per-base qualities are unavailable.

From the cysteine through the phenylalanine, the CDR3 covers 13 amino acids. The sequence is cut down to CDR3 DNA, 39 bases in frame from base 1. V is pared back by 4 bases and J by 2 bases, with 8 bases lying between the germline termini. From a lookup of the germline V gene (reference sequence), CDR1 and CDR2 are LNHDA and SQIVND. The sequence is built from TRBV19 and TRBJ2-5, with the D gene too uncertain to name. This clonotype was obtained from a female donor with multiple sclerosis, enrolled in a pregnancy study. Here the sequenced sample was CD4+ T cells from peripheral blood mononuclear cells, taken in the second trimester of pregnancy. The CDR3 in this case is CASSTIPQETQYF. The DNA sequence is TGTGCCAGTAGTACTATACCACAAGAGACCCAGTACTTC.